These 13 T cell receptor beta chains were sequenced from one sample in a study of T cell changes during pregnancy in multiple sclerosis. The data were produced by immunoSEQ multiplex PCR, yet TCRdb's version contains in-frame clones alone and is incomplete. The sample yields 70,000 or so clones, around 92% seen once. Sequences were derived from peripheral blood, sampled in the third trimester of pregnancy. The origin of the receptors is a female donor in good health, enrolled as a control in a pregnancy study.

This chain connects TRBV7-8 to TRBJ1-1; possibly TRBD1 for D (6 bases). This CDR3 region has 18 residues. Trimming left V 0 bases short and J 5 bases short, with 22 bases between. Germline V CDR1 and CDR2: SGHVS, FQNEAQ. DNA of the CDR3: TGTGCCAGCAGCTTAGCGCGGGGGGCAGGGGAAGCGGGAACTGAAGCTTTCTTT. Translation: CASSLARGAGEAGTEAFF.

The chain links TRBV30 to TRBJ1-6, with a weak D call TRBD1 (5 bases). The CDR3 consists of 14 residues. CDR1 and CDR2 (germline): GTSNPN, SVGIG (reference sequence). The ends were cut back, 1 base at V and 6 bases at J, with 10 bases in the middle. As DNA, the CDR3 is TGTGCCTGGAGTGGACAGACACCTAATTCACCCCTCCACTTT. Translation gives CAWSGQTPNSPLHF.

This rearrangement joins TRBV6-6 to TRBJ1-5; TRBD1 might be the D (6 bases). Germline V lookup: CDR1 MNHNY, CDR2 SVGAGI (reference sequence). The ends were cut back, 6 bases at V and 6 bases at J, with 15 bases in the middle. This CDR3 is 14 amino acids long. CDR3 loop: CASRSRGGSQPQHF. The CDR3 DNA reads TGTGCCAGCAGGTCTAGGGGGGGGAGTCAGCCCCAGCATTTT.

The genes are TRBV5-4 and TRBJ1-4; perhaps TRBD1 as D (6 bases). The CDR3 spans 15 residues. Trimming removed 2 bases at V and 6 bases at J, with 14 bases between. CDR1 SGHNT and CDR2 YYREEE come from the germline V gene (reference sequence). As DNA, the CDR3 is TGTGCCAGCAGCTTACAGGGAATGGGTGATGAAAAACTGTTTTTT. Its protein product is CASSLQGMGDEKLFF.

DNA for the CDR3: TGTGCCACCAGCAGAGATCCGGCTAGCCATAATTCACCCCTCCACTTT. Translated: CATSRDPASHNSPLHF. The chain is built from TRBV15 and TRBJ1-6, with D unclear. This CDR3 contains 16 residues. V was pared by 0 bases and J by 5 bases, with 11 bases between. CDR1 and CDR2 from the germline V gene are LNHNV and YYDKDF (reference sequence).

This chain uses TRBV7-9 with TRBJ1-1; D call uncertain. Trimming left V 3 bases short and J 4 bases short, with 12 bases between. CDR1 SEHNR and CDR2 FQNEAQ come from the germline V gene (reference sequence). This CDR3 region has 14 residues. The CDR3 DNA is TGTGCCAGCAGCTTTGAAGGAGTGAGCACTGAAGCTTTCTTT. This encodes CASSFEGVSTEAFF.

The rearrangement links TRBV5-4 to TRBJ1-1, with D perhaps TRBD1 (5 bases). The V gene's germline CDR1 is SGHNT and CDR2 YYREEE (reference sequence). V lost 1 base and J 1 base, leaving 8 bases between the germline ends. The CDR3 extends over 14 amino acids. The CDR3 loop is CASSLRGGNTEAFF. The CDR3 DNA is TGTGCCAGCAGCTTGAGGGGTGGGAACACTGAAGCTTTCTTT.

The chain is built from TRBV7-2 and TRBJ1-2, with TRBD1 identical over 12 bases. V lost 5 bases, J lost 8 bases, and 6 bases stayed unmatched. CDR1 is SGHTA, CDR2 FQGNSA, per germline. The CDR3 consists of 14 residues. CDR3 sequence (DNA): TGTGCCAGCAGCCGGGGACAGGGGGCGCGGGGCTACACCTTC. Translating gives CASSRGQGARGYTF.

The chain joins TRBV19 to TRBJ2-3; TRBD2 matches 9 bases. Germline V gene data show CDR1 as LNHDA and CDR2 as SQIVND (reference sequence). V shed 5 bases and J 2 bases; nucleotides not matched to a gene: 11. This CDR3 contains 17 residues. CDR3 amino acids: CASSLEDSGGITDTQYF. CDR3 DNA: TGTGCCAGTAGTCTCGAAGATAGCGGGGGAATCACAGATACGCAGTATTTT.

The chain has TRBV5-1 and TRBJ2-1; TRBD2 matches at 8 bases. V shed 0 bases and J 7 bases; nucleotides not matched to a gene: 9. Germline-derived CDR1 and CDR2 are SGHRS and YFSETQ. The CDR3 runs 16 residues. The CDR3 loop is CASSLAVGGAENEQFF. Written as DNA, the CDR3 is TGCGCCAGCAGCTTGGCGGTCGGGGGGGCGGAAAATGAGCAGTTCTTC.

As DNA, the CDR3 is TGTGCCAGCAGCCAGTCCATGACAGGGCCCTATGGCTACACCTTC. Its protein product is CASSQSMTGPYGYTF. The gene calls are TRBV14 and TRBJ1-2, with 7 bases lining up with TRBD1. Germline CDR1 and CDR2: SGHDN and FVKESK. V shed 3 bases and J 4 bases; nucleotides not matched to a gene: 8. The CDR3 runs 15 residues.

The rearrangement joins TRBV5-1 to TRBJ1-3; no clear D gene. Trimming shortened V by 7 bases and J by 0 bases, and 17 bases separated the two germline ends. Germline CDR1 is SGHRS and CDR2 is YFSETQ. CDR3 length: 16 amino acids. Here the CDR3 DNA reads TGCGCCAGCTCAGCGAGCCCCGGTCTCTCTGGAAACACCATATATTTT. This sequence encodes CASSASPGLSGNTIYF.

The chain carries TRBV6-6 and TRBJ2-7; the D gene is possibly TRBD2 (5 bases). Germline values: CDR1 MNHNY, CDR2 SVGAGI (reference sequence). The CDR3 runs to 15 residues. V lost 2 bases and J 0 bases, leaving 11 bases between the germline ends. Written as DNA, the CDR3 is TGTGCCAGCAGTTACGGTCAGGAGGTCTCCTACGAGCAGTACTTC. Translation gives CASSYGQEVSYEQYF.